This T cell receptor beta chain appears in the sequencing data of a study of blood T cell repertoires in COVID-19. The overall study: Material from acute and convalescent COVID-19 was sourced from the United States, Italy and Spain. The analysed material was cDNA or gDNA that came from T cells, B-cell-depleted T cells, or PBMCs.

Original analysis: Estimated nucleated cell counts came from reference gene primer amplification. Libraries were prepared by immunoSEQ multiplex PCR; TCRdb keeps only in-frame clonotypes and omits some of them. That table is the source of V, J and clone size, and D and trimming were worked out from the DNA. The profile shows approximately 380,000 clones, 85% of them singletons. The CDR3 consists of 15 residues. The V end lost 0 bases, the J end lost 6 bases, and 13 bases lay between the germline ends. The chain carries TRBV23-1 and TRBJ2-3; D perhaps matches TRBD2 (6 bases). TRBV23-1 is placed among ORFs of uncertain function. The clonotype originates from a woman between 18 and 29 years old with acute or convalescent COVID-19. Sequencing used peripheral blood. CDR3: CASSQSLLAGDTQYF. Written as DNA, the CDR3 is TGCGCCAGCAGTCAATCGCTACTAGCTGGCGATACGCAGTATTTT.